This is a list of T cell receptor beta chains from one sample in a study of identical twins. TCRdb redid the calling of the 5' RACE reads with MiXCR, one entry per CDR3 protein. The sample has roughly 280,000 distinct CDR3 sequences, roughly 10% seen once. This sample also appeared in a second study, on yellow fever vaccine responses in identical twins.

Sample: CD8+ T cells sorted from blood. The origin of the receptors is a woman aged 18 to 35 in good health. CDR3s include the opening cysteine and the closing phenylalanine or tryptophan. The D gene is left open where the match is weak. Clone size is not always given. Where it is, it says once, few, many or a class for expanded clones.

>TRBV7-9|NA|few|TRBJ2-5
TGTGCCAGCAGCTTAGCGTTCCAGGATGTGGCCCAGTACTTC
CASSLAFQDVAQYF
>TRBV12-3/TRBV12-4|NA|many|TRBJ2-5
TGTGCCAGCAGTTTAATCCAGGGGAGCATAGAGACCCAGTACTTC
CASSLIQGSIETQYF
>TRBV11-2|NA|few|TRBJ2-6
TGTGCCAGCAGTTTCCCGGGACATTCTGGGGCCAACGTCCTGACTTTC
CASSFPGHSGANVLTF
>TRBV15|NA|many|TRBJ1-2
TGTGCCACCAGCAGAGATTCCTCCCACGACCTATATGGCTACACCTTC
CATSRDSSHDLYGYTF
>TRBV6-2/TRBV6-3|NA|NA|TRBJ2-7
TGTGCCAGCAGTCATCCGGGACATTCCTACGAGCAGTACTTC
CASSHPGHSYEQYF
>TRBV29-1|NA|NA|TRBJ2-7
TGCAGCGTTGAAGCGGGGTCCTACGAGCAGTACTTC
CSVEAGSYEQYF
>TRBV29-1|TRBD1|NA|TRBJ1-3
TGCAGCGTGCAACGACAGGGACCCTCTGGAAACACCATATATTTT
CSVQRQGPSGNTIYF
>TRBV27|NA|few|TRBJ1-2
TGTGCCAGCAGTTTAACGGGGGCGCGGGGCTACACCTTC
CASSLTGARGYTF
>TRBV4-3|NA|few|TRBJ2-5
TGCGCCAGCAGCCCCTTCCAGGGTGAGACCCAGTACTTC
CASSPFQGETQYF
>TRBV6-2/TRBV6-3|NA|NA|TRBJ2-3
TGTGCCAGCAGTTACGACCGGAATCCAGATACGCAGTATTTT
CASSYDRNPDTQYF
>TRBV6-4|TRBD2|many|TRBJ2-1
TGTGCCAGCAGTGCTAGCGGGAGCGGGTACAATGAGCAGTTCTTC
CASSASGSGYNEQFF
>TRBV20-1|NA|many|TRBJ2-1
TGCAGTGCTAGGGACAAATCATACAATGAGCAGTTCTTC
CSARDKSYNEQFF
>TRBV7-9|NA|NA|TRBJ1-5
TGTGCCAGCAGCGATTCCGGGGCTTCTCAGCCCCAGCATTTT
CASSDSGASQPQHF
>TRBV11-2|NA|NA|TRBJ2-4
TGTGCCAGCAGCACCCGGGACGCCGGGGTAGCCAAAAACATTCAGTACTTC
CASSTRDAGVAKNIQYF
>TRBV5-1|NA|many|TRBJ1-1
TGCGCCAGCAGCTTGGAGGGGAGTGCTGAAGCTTTCTTT
CASSLEGSAEAFF
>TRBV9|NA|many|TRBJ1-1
TGTGCCAGCAGCATTCGACCGGGACTCAACACTGAAGCTTTCTTT
CASSIRPGLNTEAFF
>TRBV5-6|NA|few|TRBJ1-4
TGTGCCAGCAGCCACGCCGGTGGGGCGGATGAAAAACTGTTTTTT
CASSHAGGADEKLFF
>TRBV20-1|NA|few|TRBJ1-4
TGCAGTGCTAGAGAGTACATTTTGGGTGAAAAACTGTTTTTT
CSAREYILGEKLFF
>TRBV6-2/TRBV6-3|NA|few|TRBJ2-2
TGTGCCAGCATCCCCGGATGGGGGAGAACCGGGGAGCTGTTTTTT
CASIPGWGRTGELFF
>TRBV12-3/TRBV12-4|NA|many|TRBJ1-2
TGTGCCAGCACCGGAGACCACTATGGCTACACCTTC
CASTGDHYGYTF
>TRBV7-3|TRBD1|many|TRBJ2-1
TGTGCCAGCAGCCCCGGACAGGGCAATGAGCAGTTCTTC
CASSPGQGNEQFF
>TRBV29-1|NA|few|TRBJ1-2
TGCAGCGTTGACGCCTCAGGGGCTAACTATGGCTACACCTTC
CSVDASGANYGYTF
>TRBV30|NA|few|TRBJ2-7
TGTGCCTGGAGTGCTGGGGGGTTGTACGAGCAGTACTTC
CAWSAGGLYEQYF
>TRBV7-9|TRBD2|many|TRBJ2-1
TGTGCCAGCAGCTTGTTAGCGGGGGGGCCGAATGAGCAGTTCTTC
CASSLLAGGPNEQFF
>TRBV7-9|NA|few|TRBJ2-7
TGTGCCAGCAGCCCCTCCCCCAGGGCCTACGAGCAGTACTTC
CASSPSPRAYEQYF
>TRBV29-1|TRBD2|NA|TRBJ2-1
TGCAGCGTTGAAGATGCACTAGCGGGAGGAATCGATGAGCAGTTCTTC
CSVEDALAGGIDEQFF
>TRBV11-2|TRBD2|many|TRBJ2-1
TGTGCCAGCAGCTGGGTCGGGGCTAGCGGTTACAATGAGCAGTTCTTC
CASSWVGASGYNEQFF
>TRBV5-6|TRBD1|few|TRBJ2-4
TGTGCCAGCAGCGCTATCGGACAGGGACCTTGGGACTTC
CASSAIGQGPWDF
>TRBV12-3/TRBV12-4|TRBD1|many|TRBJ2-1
TGTGCCAGCAGAGACAGGGGAGGGCAGTTCTTC
CASRDRGGQFF
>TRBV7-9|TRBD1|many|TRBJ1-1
TGTGCCAGCAGGGGGACAGGGGGGAACACTGAAGCTTTCTTT
CASRGTGGNTEAFF
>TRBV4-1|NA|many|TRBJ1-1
TGCGCCAGCAGCCAAGGGGCAACTGAAGCTTTCTTT
CASSQGATEAFF
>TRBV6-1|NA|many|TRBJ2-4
TGTGCCAGCAGGAAAAGACAGCGGACGGGGCAAAACATTCAGTACTTC
CASRKRQRTGQNIQYF
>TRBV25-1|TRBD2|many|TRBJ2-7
TGTGCCAGCAGTGATATGCGGGGGGCAGGTCTACCCCAGCAGTACTTC
CASSDMRGAGLPQQYF
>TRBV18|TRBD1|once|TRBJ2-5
TGTGCCAGCTCACTACAGGGGGGCGAGACCCAGTACTTC
CASSLQGGETQYF
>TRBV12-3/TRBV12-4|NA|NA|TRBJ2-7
TGTGCCAGCAGTTTAGCGCGGGGGCCGGGTTACGAGCAGTACTTC
CASSLARGPGYEQYF
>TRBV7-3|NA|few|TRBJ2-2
TGTGCCAGCAGCTTAACCTCCAAGATGGCGGAGCTCACCGGGGAGCTGTTTTTT
CASSLTSKMAELTGELFF
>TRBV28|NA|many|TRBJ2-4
TGTGCCAGCAGTCCCCGGGACATAACAAACATTCAGTACTTC
CASSPRDITNIQYF
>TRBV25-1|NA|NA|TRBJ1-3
TGTGCCAGCAGTGAATGGGTGCCTGGAAACACCATATATTTT
CASSEWVPGNTIYF
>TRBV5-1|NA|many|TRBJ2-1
TGCGCCAGCAGCTTGGTCCAGGGCCATTACAATGAGCAGTTCTTC
CASSLVQGHYNEQFF
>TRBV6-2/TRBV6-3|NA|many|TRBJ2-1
TGTGCCAGCACTCACAGAGAACTGTACAATGAGCAGTTCTTC
CASTHRELYNEQFF
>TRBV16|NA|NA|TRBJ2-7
TGTGCCAGCAGCCAATCGACTAAGAGCTCCTACGAGCAGTACTTC
CASSQSTKSSYEQYF
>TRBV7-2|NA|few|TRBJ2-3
TGTGCCAGCAGCTACCGATCGGTTCTTAGCACAGATACGCAGTATTTT
CASSYRSVLSTDTQYF
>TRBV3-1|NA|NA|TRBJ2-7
TGTGCCAGCAGCCAAGTCTACCGGGACATCTCATACGAGCAGTACTTC
CASSQVYRDISYEQYF
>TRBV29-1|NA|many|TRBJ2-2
TGCAGCGCTCAAACACCGGGGGGCGGGAACACCGGGGAGCTGTTTTTT
CSAQTPGGGNTGELFF
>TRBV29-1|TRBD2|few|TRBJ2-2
TGCAGCGTTGAAGACGGGACTAGCGGGAGGAACACCGGGGAGCTGTTTTTT
CSVEDGTSGRNTGELFF
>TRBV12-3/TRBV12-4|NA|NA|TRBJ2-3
TGTGCCAGCACAAGACTACTCACCCCCGATACGCAGTATTTT
CASTRLLTPDTQYF
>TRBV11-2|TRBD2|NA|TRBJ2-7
TGTGCCAGCAGCTTCGTACTAGCGGACCACGAGCAGTACTTC
CASSFVLADHEQYF
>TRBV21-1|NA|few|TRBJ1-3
TGTGCCAGCAGCAAGTTAGGCAGGGCTGGAAACACCATATATTTT
CASSKLGRAGNTIYF
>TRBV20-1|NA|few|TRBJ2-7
TGCAGTGCCAAAGCCAGCAGAAGCTCCTACGAGCAGTACTTC
CSAKASRSSYEQYF
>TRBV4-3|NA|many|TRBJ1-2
TGCGCCAGCAGCCTAGCGGGGGGGAACTATGGCTACACCTTC
CASSLAGGNYGYTF
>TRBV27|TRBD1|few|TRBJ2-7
TGTGCCAGCAGCAGCAGGGGGCACCCCTACGAGCAGTACTTC
CASSSRGHPYEQYF
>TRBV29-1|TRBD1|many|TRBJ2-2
TGCAGCGCACCCTCGGACAGGGGGGAGCTGTTTTTT
CSAPSDRGELFF
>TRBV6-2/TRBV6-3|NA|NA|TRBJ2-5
TGTGCCAGCACCGACGGGAGCAACTCAGAGACCCAGTACTTC
CASTDGSNSETQYF